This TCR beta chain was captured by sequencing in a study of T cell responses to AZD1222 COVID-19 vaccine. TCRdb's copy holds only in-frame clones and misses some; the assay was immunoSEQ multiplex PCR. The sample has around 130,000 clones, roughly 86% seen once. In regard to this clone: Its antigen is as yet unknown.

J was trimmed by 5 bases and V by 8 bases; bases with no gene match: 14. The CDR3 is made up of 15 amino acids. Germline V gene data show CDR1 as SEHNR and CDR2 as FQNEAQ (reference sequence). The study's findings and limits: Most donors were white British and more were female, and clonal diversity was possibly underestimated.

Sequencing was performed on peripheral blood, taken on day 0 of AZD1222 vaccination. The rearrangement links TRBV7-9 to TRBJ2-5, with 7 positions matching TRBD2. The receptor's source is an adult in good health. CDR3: CASSRGEGLGETQYF. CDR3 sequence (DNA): TGTGCCAGCTCCCGAGGGGAGGGCCTGGGCGAGACCCAGTACTTC.